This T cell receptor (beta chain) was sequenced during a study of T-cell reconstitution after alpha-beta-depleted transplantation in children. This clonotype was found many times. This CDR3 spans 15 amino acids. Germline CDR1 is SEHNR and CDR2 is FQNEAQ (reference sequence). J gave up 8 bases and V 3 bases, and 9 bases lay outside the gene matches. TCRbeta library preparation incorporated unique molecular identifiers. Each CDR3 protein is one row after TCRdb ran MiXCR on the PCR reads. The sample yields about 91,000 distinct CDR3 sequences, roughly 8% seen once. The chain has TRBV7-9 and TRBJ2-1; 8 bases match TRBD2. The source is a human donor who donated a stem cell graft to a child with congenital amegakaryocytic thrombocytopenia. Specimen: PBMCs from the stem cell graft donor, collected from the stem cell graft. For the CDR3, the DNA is TGTGCCAGCAGCTTTAGAGCAGCGGGAGTGGATGAGCAGTTCTTC. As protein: CASSFRAAGVDEQFF.